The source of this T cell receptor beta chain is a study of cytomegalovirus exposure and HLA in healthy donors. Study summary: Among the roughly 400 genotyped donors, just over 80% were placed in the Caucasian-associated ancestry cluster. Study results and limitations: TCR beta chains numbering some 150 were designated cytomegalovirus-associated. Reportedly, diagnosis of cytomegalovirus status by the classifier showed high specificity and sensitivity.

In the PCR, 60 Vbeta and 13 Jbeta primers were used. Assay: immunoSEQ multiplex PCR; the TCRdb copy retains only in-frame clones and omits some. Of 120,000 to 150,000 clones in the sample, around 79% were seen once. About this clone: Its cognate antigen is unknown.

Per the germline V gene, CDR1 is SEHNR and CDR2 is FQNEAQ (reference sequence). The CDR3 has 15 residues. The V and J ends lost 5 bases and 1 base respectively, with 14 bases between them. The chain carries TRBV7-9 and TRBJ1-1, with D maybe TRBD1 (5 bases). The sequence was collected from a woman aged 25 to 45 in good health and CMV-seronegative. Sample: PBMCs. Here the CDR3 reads CASSLLITGNTEAFF. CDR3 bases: TGTGCCAGCAGCCTACTAATAACAGGGAACACTGAAGCTTTCTTT.